One and the same sample provided the 24 T cell receptor beta chains below, sequenced in a study of liver allograft versus peripheral blood T cells. Study-level background: Transplanted-liver T cell receptor repertoires were compared with recipients' peripheral blood repertoires.

Using its own MiXCR run on the reads, TCRdb lists one record per CDR3 protein. This sample yields 14,000 or so distinct CDR3 sequences, of which roughly 22% are seen a single time; less than 6% belongs to the top ten. Every receptor here comes from a human patient who had a liver transplant. The graft donor may account for some of the T cells.

This clonotype was detected a few times. The rearrangement uses TRBV6-5 and TRBJ1-1; TRBD1 is a possible D gene (5 bases). The germline V and J ends were trimmed by 2 bases and 4 bases, with 11 bases remaining between them. The CDR3 sequence is 14 residues long. Germline V gene lookup returns CDR1 MNHEY and CDR2 SVGAGI. CDR3 nucleotides: TGTGCCAGCAGTTACGTCGGAAGGGGCACTGAAGCTTTCTTT. Translated: CASSYVGRGTEAFF.

This chain joins TRBV6-5 and TRBJ1-2; possible D gene TRBD1, 6 bases. The V and J ends lost 0 bases and 4 bases respectively, with 18 bases between them. The CDR3 length is 17 residues. CDR1 and CDR2 from the germline V gene are MNHEY and SVGAGI. Here the CDR3 reads CASSYSSGGGPGYGYTF. As DNA, the CDR3 is TGTGCCAGCAGTTACTCGAGCGGGGGGGGCCCGGGCTATGGCTACACCTTC.

In its sample, this clonotype is medium-sized. Written as DNA, the CDR3 is TGTGCCAGTAGTATAGACCTGAACACTGAAGCTTTCTTT. It yields the protein CASSIDLNTEAFF. The J gene is TRBJ1-1, the V gene TRBV19; unclear D gene. Trimming stripped 0 bases from V and 0 bases from J, with 2 bases between. Germline V gene lookup returns CDR1 LNHDA and CDR2 SQIVND (reference sequence). The CDR3 has 13 amino acids. Full variable domain (missing parts from reference TRBV19 and TRBJ1-1): DGGITQSPKYLFRKEGQNVTLSCEQNLNHDAMYWYRQDPGQGLRLIYYSQIVNDFQKGDIAEGYSVSREKKESFPLTVTSAQKNPTAFYLCASSIDLNTEAFFGQGTRLTVV.

This clonotype turned up a few times. The chain joins TRBV27 to TRBJ1-2; the D gene is possibly TRBD1 (5 bases). The V and J ends lost 5 bases and 8 bases respectively, with 18 bases between them. Germline CDR1 and CDR2: MNHEY and SMNVEV (reference sequence). The length of the CDR3 is 14 residues. CDR3 in amino acids: CASSPHNQGRGYTF. The CDR3 coding sequence is TGTGCCAGCAGTCCACATAATCAGGGTCGGGGCTACACCTTC.

The sample holds many counts of this clonotype. CDR3 nucleotide sequence: TGTGCCAGCTCACCAGAGTTAGTGTCCGGGGAGCTGTTTTTT. Translation gives CASSPELVSGELFF. The chain employs TRBV18 and TRBJ2-2; D call uncertain. V was trimmed by 2 bases and J by 6 bases, leaving 10 bases between them. CDR3 length: 14 amino acids. In germline, CDR1 is KGHSH, CDR2 LQKENI. Full variable domain (rest looked up from reference TRBV18 and TRBJ2-2): NAGVMQNPRHLVRRRGQEARLRCSPMKGHSHVYWYRQLPEEGLKFMVYLQKENIIDESGMPKERFSAEFPKEGPSILRIQQVVRGDSAAYFCASSPELVSGELFFGEGSRLTVL.

This clonotype came up a few times. The V call is TRBV5-5, the J call TRBJ2-7; D is undetermined. The CDR3 extends over 12 amino acids. V was pared by 0 bases and J by 3 bases, with 4 bases between. Per germline, CDR1 SGHKS and CDR2 YYEKEE (reference sequence). The CDR3 sequence is CASSLGFYEQYF. The CDR3 nucleotides read TGTGCCAGCAGCTTGGGGTTCTACGAGCAGTACTTC.

This rearrangement joins TRBV18 to TRBJ2-7; TRBD1 aligns across 8 bases. Germline CDR1 KGHSH, CDR2 LQKENI. V trimming: 4 bases; J trimming: 5 bases; junction bases outside the gene matches: 7. This CDR3 contains 14 residues. CDR3 amino acids: CASSLTGGRDEQYF. For the CDR3, the DNA is TGTGCCAGCTCACTCACAGGGGGTCGGGACGAGCAGTACTTC.

Ten or more counts support this clonotype. The rearrangement links TRBV18 to TRBJ2-1, with TRBD2 as a possible D gene (6 bases). Germline V CDR1 and CDR2: KGHSH, LQKENI. With 3 bases removed from V and 5 bases from J, the gap between germline ends came to 11 bases. The length of the CDR3 is 14 residues. CDR3 sequence: CASSPEGRDNEQFF. DNA for the CDR3: TGTGCCAGCTCACCGGAGGGCAGGGACAATGAGCAGTTCTTC. The full variable domain, completed using reference TRBV18 and TRBJ2-1, is NAGVMQNPRHLVRRRGQEARLRCSPMKGHSHVYWYRQLPEEGLKFMVYLQKENIIDESGMPKERFSAEFPKEGPSILRIQQVVRGDSAAYFCASSPEGRDNEQFFGPGTRLTVL.

Note on this clonotype: This may be a read error, as it is one base from a much larger clone. The genes are TRBV6-2 or TRBV6-3 and TRBJ2-7, with a tentative D call TRBD2 (5 bases). The length of the CDR3 is 14 residues. Germline lookup yields CDR1 MNHEY and CDR2 SVGEGT. The CDR3 here is CDSSPAGRDYEQYF. CDR3 nucleotide sequence: TGTGACAGCAGCCCCGCGGGTCGGGATTACGAGCAGTACTTC.

This clonotype is termed medium-sized. The V gene is TRBV6-5, the J gene TRBJ1-6, with 9 bases fitting TRBD1. V was clipped by 2 bases and J by 6 bases; unmatched bases: 5. Germline CDR1 and CDR2: MNHEY and SVGAGI. This CDR3 has 16 amino acids. The CDR3 region is CASSYRQGVGNSPLHF. CDR3 nucleotides: TGTGCCAGCAGTTACCGACAGGGGGTTGGTAATTCACCCCTCCACTTT.

By frequency in the sample, this clonotype is medium-sized. The chain couples TRBV10-3 to TRBJ2-6; tentative D call: TRBD1 (6 bases). This CDR3 has 18 amino acids. V was pared by 3 bases and J by 0 bases, with 15 bases between. CDR1 is ENHRY and CDR2 is SYGVKD in the germline V gene. As DNA, the CDR3 is TGTGCCATCAGTGAATCGGGACACCTTTCCTCTGGGGCCAACGTCCTGACTTTC. This encodes CAISESGHLSSGANVLTF.

A word on this clonotype: A much larger clonotype is one base distant, so this may be a read error. The genes are TRBV7-3 and TRBJ1-1, with D tentatively TRBD1 (5 bases). CDR1 SGHTA and CDR2 FQGTGA come from the germline V gene. CDR3 size: 14 residues. CDR3 DNA sequence: TGTACCAGCAGCTTAGGGGTAGGGTCAAATGAAGCTTTCTTT. It encodes CTSSLGVGSNEAFF.

The chain links TRBV12-3 or TRBV12-4 to TRBJ1-1; 9 bases fit TRBD1. After removal of 6 bases from V and 7 bases from J, the junction contained 12 bases not matched to a gene. The CDR3 runs to 15 residues. Written as DNA, the CDR3 is TGTGCCAGCAGAAGCGTACCGGGACAGGGTAGTGAAGCTTTCTTT. Encoded protein: CASRSVPGQGSEAFF.

The J gene is TRBJ1-1, the V gene TRBV11-2; 9 nucleotides match TRBD1. Germline assignment: CDR1 SGHAT and CDR2 FQNNGV. Trimming at V came to 4 bases and at J to 2 bases, leaving 5 bases not matched to a gene. The CDR3 sequence is 15 residues long. The CDR3 loop reads CASSSPGQGNTEAFF. DNA of the CDR3: TGTGCCAGCAGCTCCCCGGGACAGGGAAACACTGAAGCTTTCTTT.

At least ten counts were recorded for this clonotype. This rearrangement joins TRBV6-1 to TRBJ1-6; D is possibly TRBD1 (6 bases). The V gene's germline CDR1 is MNHNS and CDR2 SASEGT. Trimming took off 6 bases at V and 7 bases at J, with 16 bases between the two ends. This CDR3 has 15 residues. CDR3 sequence (DNA): TGTGCCAGCAGGCCCCTGGACAGCGGGAATTCACCCCTCCACTTT. Protein sequence: CASRPLDSGNSPLHF.

This clonotype is labeled medium-sized (0.01 to 0.1%). This chain uses TRBV7-2 with TRBJ1-1; D is ambiguous. Germline V gives CDR1 SGHTA, CDR2 FQGNSA. The length of the CDR3 is 14 residues. The V end was cut by 0 bases, the J end by 1 base, with 6 bases between. The CDR3 sequence: CASSLAPGNTEAFF. The CDR3 region has the DNA TGTGCCAGCAGCTTAGCGCCAGGGAACACTGAAGCTTTCTTT.

The V gene is TRBV19, the J gene TRBJ2-1; perhaps TRBD2 as D (5 bases). The V end was cut by 3 bases, the J end by 0 bases, with 15 bases between. This CDR3 is built from 17 residues. Germline CDR1 and CDR2: LNHDA and SQIVND (reference sequence). The CDR3 sequence: CASSMRAGSSSYNEQFF. In nucleotides, the CDR3 is TGTGCCAGTAGTATGCGGGCGGGCTCGAGCTCCTACAATGAGCAGTTCTTC.

By share, this clonotype counts as medium-sized (0.01 to 0.1%). The chain uses TRBV6-2 or TRBV6-3 and TRBJ1-2, with no clear D. The CDR3 spans 13 residues. CDR1 and CDR2 from the germline V gene are MNHEY and SVGEGT. V was trimmed by 4 bases and J by 6 bases, leaving 12 bases between them. In DNA, the CDR3 is TGTGCCAGCAGTTGGCGGACGGGAAATGGCTACACCTTC. Its protein product is CASSWRTGNGYTF.

V is TRBV5-4 and J is TRBJ1-1; D is possibly TRBD1 (5 bases). The V end lost 1 base, the J end lost 11 bases, and 9 bases lay between the germline ends. There are 11 residues in the CDR3. Germline V CDR1 and CDR2: SGHNT, YYREEE (reference sequence). Here the CDR3 reads CASSLWGVAFF. DNA for the CDR3: TGTGCCAGCAGCTTGTGGGGGGTCGCTTTCTTT.

This clonotype was seen only a few times. This chain joins TRBV27 and TRBJ1-2, with a possible D match to TRBD1 (6 bases). The CDR3 covers 16 residues. Between the trimmed V and J ends, which lost 5 bases and 1 base, there was a span of 17 bases. Germline-derived CDR1 and CDR2 are MNHEY and SMNVEV (reference sequence). CDR3 coding DNA: TGTGCCAGCAGTCCTCCGCCGGGGGCTTTTAACTATGGCTACACCTTC. Translated: CASSPPPGAFNYGYTF.

This clonotype rates as medium-sized (0.01 to 0.1%). The chain uses TRBV27 and TRBJ1-1, with 8 bases aligning to TRBD1. This CDR3 contains 15 residues. Trimming took 3 bases from V and 1 from J; bases not matched to a gene: 4. The germline V gene encodes CDR1 MNHEY and CDR2 SMNVEV (reference sequence). The CDR3 nucleotides read TGTGCCAGCAGTTTGGGACAGGACCGGAACACTGAAGCTTTCTTT. Protein sequence: CASSLGQDRNTEAFF.

This chain uses TRBV2 with TRBJ1-2, with D possibly matching TRBD1 (5 bases). The CDR3 extends over 14 amino acids. The germline V gene encodes CDR1 SNHLY and CDR2 FYNNEI. The V end lost 7 bases, the J end lost 2 bases, and 14 bases lay between the germline ends. DNA for the CDR3: TGTGCCAGCATCTACGACAGCTTAAACTATGGCTACACCTTC. This gives the protein CASIYDSLNYGYTF.

This clonotype was seen repeatedly, ten times or more. The chain couples TRBV28 to TRBJ1-2, with D perhaps matching TRBD1 (6 bases). The CDR3 length is 13 residues. V was clipped by 5 bases and J by 4 bases, with 11 bases between them. Looked up from germline, CDR1 is MDHEN and CDR2 is SYDVKM. The CDR3 nucleotides read TGTGCCAGCAGTCTCGGGGGCCGCTATGGCTACACCTTC. As protein: CASSLGGRYGYTF.

This clonotype occurred many times. The chain joins TRBV19 to TRBJ1-5; no reliable D call. This CDR3 region has 17 residues. Deletions cut 0 bases from V and 6 bases from J, with 18 bases between. Germline lookup yields CDR1 LNHDA and CDR2 SQIVND (reference sequence). The CDR3 spells CASSIDRGRLFGQPQHF. The CDR3 bases are TGTGCCAGTAGTATAGATCGCGGTAGGCTTTTTGGTCAGCCCCAGCATTTT.